Listed below are T cell receptor beta chains from one sample, sequenced in a study of long-term antiretroviral therapy in people with HIV. Sequenced by immunoSEQ multiplex PCR; TCRdb stores in-frame clones only, minus some. The sample contains 25,000 to 35,000 clones, about 90% of which appear only once. The source material was unsorted PBMCs, sampled 2 years after starting antiretroviral therapy. The receptors were gathered from a middle-aged man with HIV. CDR3s include the opening cysteine and the closing phenylalanine or tryptophan. The D gene is left open where the match is weak. Clone size appears in some rows only: once, few, many, or a class for an expanded clone.

V,J,size,D,CDR3,DNA
TRBV6-6,TRBJ2-7,once,TRBD1,CASSSDRGYEQYF,TGTGCCAGCAGTTCCGACAGGGGTTACGAGCAGTACTTC
TRBV7-6,TRBJ2-7,.,.,CASSLGEVPYEQYF,TGTGCCAGCAGCTTAGGAGAGGTCCCCTACGAGCAGTACTTC
TRBV9,TRBJ2-7,.,TRBD2,CASSVAGSGNLYEQYF,TGTGCCAGCAGCGTAGCGGGTAGCGGGAATCTCTACGAGCAGTACTTC
TRBV2,TRBJ2-7,.,.,CASSVARMERYF,TGTGCCAGCAGTGTGGCTCGAATGGAAAGGTACTTC
TRBV9,TRBJ2-7,few,.,CASSVARDPRTYEQYF,TGTGCCAGCAGCGTAGCTCGGGACCCTCGGACCTACGAGCAGTACTTC
TRBV11-2,TRBJ1-2,.,.,CASSLDSRYGYTF,TGTGCCAGCAGCCTCGACAGCCGCTATGGCTACACCTTC
TRBV5-5,TRBJ2-7,.,TRBD2,CASSLGLAGAYEQYF,TGTGCCAGCAGCTTAGGTCTAGCGGGCGCCTACGAGCAGTACTTC
TRBV6-5,TRBJ2-1,.,TRBD1,CASSYSGQVNNEQFF,TGTGCCAGCAGTTACTCAGGACAGGTGAACAATGAGCAGTTCTTC
TRBV19,TRBJ2-2,.,.,CASRRVYAGGELFF,TGTGCCAGCAGGAGGGTTTATGCTGGCGGGGAGCTGTTTTTT
TRBV9,TRBJ2-5,.,.,CASSPGTRETQYF,TGTGCCAGCAGCCCAGGGACAAGGGAGACCCAGTACTTC
TRBV7-9,TRBJ2-7,.,.,CASSPPSSYEQYF,TGTGCCAGCAGCCCGCCAAGCTCCTACGAGCAGTACTTC
TRBV27,TRBJ2-7,.,.,CASSLGTGGDEQYF,TGTGCCAGCAGTCTAGGAACGGGGGGCGACGAGCAGTACTTC
TRBV6-5,TRBJ1-2,.,.,CASSYRGRYYGYTF,TGTGCCAGCAGTTATAGGGGCAGATACTATGGCTACACCTTC
TRBV2,TRBJ1-4,.,.,CASRRVATNEKLFF,TGTGCCAGTCGCAGGGTAGCAACTAATGAAAAACTGTTTTTT
TRBV14,TRBJ1-1,.,.,CASSQDLNTEAFF,TGTGCCAGCAGCCAAGACCTGAACACTGAAGCTTTCTTT
TRBV19,TRBJ1-4,.,TRBD1,CASSTAGGNEKLFF,TGTGCCAGTAGTACTGCAGGGGGGAATGAAAAACTGTTTTTT
TRBV5-4,TRBJ2-3,.,TRBD2,CASSSGTITDTQYF,TGTGCCAGCAGCTCCGGGACTATCACAGATACGCAGTATTTT
TRBV4-1,TRBJ2-1,.,.,CASSQDDRQLYNEQFF,TGCGCCAGCAGCCAAGATGATAGGCAGCTCTACAATGAGCAGTTCTTC
TRBV28,TRBJ2-1,.,TRBD2,CASSFSLAGVGEQFF,TGTGCCAGCAGTTTTAGCCTAGCGGGAGTTGGTGAGCAGTTCTTC
TRBV6-5,TRBJ1-1,.,.,CASSYSGRTVNTEAFF,TGTGCCAGCAGTTACTCGGGGCGGACCGTGAACACTGAAGCTTTCTTT
TRBV7-8,TRBJ1-4,.,.,CASSFYRIPNEKLFF,TGTGCCAGCAGCTTCTATCGGATTCCCAATGAAAAACTGTTTTTT
TRBV29-1,TRBJ1-4,.,.,CSVYTDNEKLFF,TGCAGCGTCTACACGGATAATGAAAAACTGTTTTTT
TRBV25-1,TRBJ2-7,.,.,CASSENGVYEQYF,TGTGCCAGCAGTGAAAATGGGGTTTACGAGCAGTACTTC
TRBV6-5,TRBJ2-1,.,TRBD1,CASSRQGTYNEQFF,TGTGCCAGCTCGAGACAGGGCACCTACAATGAGCAGTTCTTC
TRBV6-6,TRBJ2-7,.,TRBD1,CASSPAGGSYEQYF,TGTGCCAGCAGCCCGGCAGGGGGTTCCTACGAGCAGTACTTC
TRBV5-1,TRBJ1-1,.,.,CASSLELTNTEAFF,TGCGCCAGCAGCTTGGAACTTACGAACACTGAAGCTTTCTTT
TRBV2,TRBJ1-2,.,.,CAKAGTNGYTF,TGTGCCAAAGCAGGGACGAACGGCTACACCTTC
TRBV28,TRBJ2-1,once,.,CASSLRASDEQFF,TGTGCCAGCAGTTTACGGGCATCGGATGAGCAGTTCTTC
TRBV27,TRBJ2-7,.,TRBD2,CASSLGTSFVEQYF,TGTGCCAGCAGTCTCGGGACTAGCTTTGTCGAGCAGTACTTC
TRBV4-1,TRBJ1-2,.,TRBD1,CASSQVGQGDGYTF,TGCGCCAGCAGCCAAGTCGGACAGGGGGATGGCTACACCTTC
TRBV9,TRBJ1-6,.,.,CASSAAGLGNSPLHF,TGTGCCAGCAGCGCCGCAGGTTTAGGTAATTCACCCCTCCACTTT
TRBV25-1,TRBJ2-2,.,TRBD1,CASQIKTYGTGDTGELFF,TGTGCCAGCCAAATAAAAACCTACGGGACAGGGGACACCGGGGAGCTGTTTTTT
TRBV7-2,TRBJ2-1,few,TRBD2,CASSSLTSGSFHEQFF,TGTGCCAGCAGCTCATTGACTAGCGGGAGTTTCCATGAGCAGTTCTTC
TRBV5-1,TRBJ2-5,once,.,CASSLPKETQYF,TGCGCCAGCAGCTTGCCGAAAGAGACCCAGTACTTC
TRBV7-2,TRBJ2-7,.,.,CASSLGGGDEQYF,TGTGCCAGCAGCTTAGGGGGCGGAGACGAGCAGTACTTC
TRBV7-2,TRBJ2-3,.,TRBD2,CASSLASGVIDTQYF,TGTGCCAGCAGCTTAGCTAGCGGGGTCATAGATACGCAGTATTTT
TRBV7-9,TRBJ2-2,once,TRBD1,CASSSTGGSNTGELFF,TGTGCCAGCAGCTCCACAGGGGGATCGAACACCGGGGAGCTGTTTTTT
TRBV19,TRBJ1-1,.,.,CASSATRNTEAFF,TGTGCCAGTAGTGCCACAAGGAACACTGAAGCTTTCTTT
TRBV19,TRBJ1-2,.,TRBD1,CASSPTTGFGYGYTF,TGTGCCAGTAGTCCCACGACAGGGTTTGGCTATGGCTACACCTTC
TRBV7-8,TRBJ1-2,.,TRBD1,CASSLRDSLNYGYTF,TGTGCCAGCAGCCTTAGGGACAGCCTTAACTATGGCTACACCTTC
TRBV5-1,TRBJ2-7,.,.,CASSPPGGQAYEQYF,TGCGCCAGCAGCCCCCCCGGGGGCCAGGCCTACGAGCAGTACTTC
TRBV7-2,TRBJ1-5,.,.,CASSLAGFSNQPQHF,TGTGCCAGCAGCCTAGCGGGTTTTAGCAATCAGCCCCAGCATTTT
TRBV25-1,TRBJ1-6,once,TRBD1,CASRGQGYSPLHF,TGTGCCAGCCGAGGACAGGGTTATTCACCCCTCCACTTT
TRBV9,TRBJ2-7,.,.,CASNKEGGPYEQYF,TGTGCCAGCAACAAAGAGGGGGGGCCCTACGAGCAGTACTTC
TRBV5-1,TRBJ2-3,.,.,CASSLTVSTDTQYF,TGCGCCAGCAGCTTGACGGTTAGCACAGATACGCAGTATTTT
TRBV6-1,TRBJ1-3,.,TRBD1,CASSEDRAGNTIYF,TGTGCCAGCAGTGAGGACAGGGCTGGAAACACCATATATTTT
TRBV9,TRBJ1-1,.,.,CASSPHASSLNTEAFF,TGTGCCAGCAGCCCGCACGCGTCCTCCTTGAACACTGAAGCTTTCTTT
TRBV9,TRBJ1-5,.,.,CASSVGPESQPQHF,TGTGCCAGCAGCGTAGGTCCAGAAAGTCAGCCCCAGCATTTT
TRBV2,TRBJ2-2,.,.,CASSDRTLDTGELFF,TGTGCCAGCAGTGATCGAACATTAGACACCGGGGAGCTGTTTTTT
TRBV29-1,TRBJ1-2,.,TRBD1,CSVRGTGGFDYTF,TGCAGCGTTCGGGGGACAGGGGGTTTTGACTACACCTTC
TRBV11-3,TRBJ2-3,.,.,CASNDKGLFSTDTQYF,TGTGCCAGCAACGATAAAGGACTGTTTAGCACAGATACGCAGTATTTT
TRBV7-9,TRBJ2-1,.,.,CASRGGGDYNEQFF,TGTGCCAGCCGGGGAGGAGGGGACTACAATGAGCAGTTCTTC
TRBV11-2,TRBJ1-5,.,.,CASSLNPLNQPQHF,TGTGCCAGCAGCTTGAACCCCTTGAATCAGCCCCAGCATTTT
TRBV18,TRBJ2-2,.,TRBD1,CASSRNSGTGNTGELFF,TGTGCCAGCTCACGGAACTCCGGGACAGGGAACACCGGGGAGCTGTTTTTT
TRBV6-1,TRBJ2-7,.,.,CASSEIQLHEQYF,TGTGCCAGCAGTGAAATACAGTTACACGAGCAGTACTTC
TRBV23-1,TRBJ2-2,.,.,CASSQSSPLAIGELFF,TGCGCCAGCAGTCAATCGAGCCCCCTAGCGATCGGGGAGCTGTTTTTT
TRBV7-9,TRBJ2-7,once,TRBD2,CASSSRGAGPYEQYF,TGTGCCAGCAGCTCAAGAGGAGCGGGGCCCTACGAGCAGTACTTC
TRBV6-6,TRBJ1-1,.,TRBD1,CASSDRARTEAFF,TGTGCCAGCAGTGACAGGGCGAGGACTGAAGCTTTCTTT
TRBV4-1,TRBJ2-2,.,TRBD2,CASSQGTSTGELFF,TGCGCCAGCAGCCAAGGGACTAGCACCGGGGAGCTGTTTTTT
TRBV28,TRBJ2-5,.,.,CASSVGTGGSSGRVQETQYF,TGTGCCAGCAGTGTCGGGACAGGGGGATCTAGCGGGAGAGTCCAAGAGACCCAGTACTTC